The rows below give T cell receptor beta chains drawn from one sample of a study of early T cells in non-severe SARS-CoV-2 infection. TCRdb called the 5' RACE reads again in MiXCR, with one record for every CDR3 protein. The data contain 43,000 or so distinct CDR3 sequences, roughly 7.3% of them seen just once; the ten biggest clones take up around 7.9%. Sequenced sample: whole blood. All receptors derive from an adult who was a healthcare worker with PCR-confirmed SARS-CoV-2 infection or an uninfected control (not recorded which). Each CDR3 is given with its conserved first and last residue. A D gene is named only where the DNA matches it firmly. Some rows have no size entry. The others give once, few or many, or a class for an expanded clone.

j_call v_call clone_size d_call cdr3_aa cdr3_nt
TRBJ1-1 TRBV20-1 many - CSARVTEAFF TGCAGTGCTAGAGTCACTGAAGCTTTCTTT
TRBJ2-7 TRBV11-2 - - CASSSSFWIPYEQYF TGTGCCAGCAGCTCGAGCTTCTGGATTCCCTACGAGCAGTACTTC
TRBJ1-1 TRBV7-6 many - CASSLELGRGYTEAFF TGTGCCAGCAGCTTAGAATTAGGTAGGGGGTACACTGAAGCTTTCTTT
TRBJ2-7 TRBV4-2 - TRBD1 CASSPRQGPHYEQYF TGTGCCAGCAGCCCCAGACAGGGGCCCCACTACGAGCAGTACTTC
TRBJ1-3 TRBV4-3 many - CASSQEGHTGDTGNTIYF TGCGCCAGCAGCCAAGAGGGCCACACAGGAGATACTGGAAACACCATATATTTT
TRBJ2-7 TRBV13 many TRBD1 CASSLRDRGYEQYF TGTGCCAGCAGCCTCCGGGACAGGGGGTACGAGCAGTACTTC
TRBJ1-4 TRBV28 few - CASSLGGDGVGEKLFF TGTGCCAGCAGTTTAGGAGGGGACGGAGTCGGTGAAAAACTGTTTTTT
TRBJ1-1 TRBV11-2 many - CASSSGGGWNTEAFF TGTGCCAGCAGCTCGGGAGGGGGTTGGAACACTGAAGCTTTCTTT
TRBJ1-2 TRBV18 many - CASSEPVGGYTF TGTGCCAGCTCAGAGCCTGTCGGTGGCTACACCTTC
TRBJ1-5 TRBV28 many TRBD1 CASRTGGQPQHF TGTGCCAGCAGGACAGGGGGTCAGCCCCAGCATTTT
TRBJ2-3 TRBV2 - - CASAGTTGTDTQYF TGTGCCAGTGCCGGGACGACCGGCACAGATACGCAGTATTTT
TRBJ1-6 TRBV20-1 few - CSARGLGAGSPLHF TGCAGTGCTAGAGGCTTAGGCGCGGGCTCACCCCTCCACTTT
TRBJ2-3 TRBV6-9 - TRBD2 CASSRSLSGGDTDTQYF TGTGCCAGCAGCCGGAGCCTTAGCGGGGGGGACACAGATACGCAGTATTTT
TRBJ2-2 TRBV18 many - CASSPAGHRATGELFF TGTGCCAGCTCACCGGCGGGACATCGGGCCACCGGGGAGCTGTTTTTT
TRBJ2-3 TRBV20-1 many TRBD1 CSASRDRDTDTQYF TGCAGTGCCTCCCGGGACAGGGACACAGATACGCAGTATTTT
TRBJ2-3 TRBV6-5 - - CASGGGTDTQYF TGTGCCAGTGGGGGCGGCACAGATACGCAGTATTTT
TRBJ2-2 TRBV15 - - CATSTLTDLGELFF TGTGCCACCAGCACTTTGACAGATCTCGGGGAGCTGTTTTTT
TRBJ2-2 TRBV6-2/TRBV6-3 few - CASSLLATGELFF TGTGCCAGCAGTCTCCTAGCGACCGGGGAGCTGTTTTTT
TRBJ2-2 TRBV15 - - CATSRAPGELFF TGTGCCACCAGCAGGGCACCCGGGGAGCTGTTTTTT
TRBJ2-3 TRBV13 - TRBD1 CASSFGTGSADTQYF TGTGCCAGCAGCTTCGGGACAGGGTCAGCAGATACGCAGTATTTT
TRBJ2-1 TRBV2 - TRBD2 CAILMTSGGLIAYNEQFF TGTGCCATCCTCATGACTAGCGGGGGGCTCATAGCCTACAATGAGCAGTTCTTC
TRBJ1-1 TRBV11-3 few TRBD1 CASSLDGQGTEAFF TGTGCCAGCAGCTTAGATGGACAGGGCACTGAAGCTTTCTTT
TRBJ2-1 TRBV14 few TRBD2 CASSQDGEGTQFF TGTGCCAGCAGCCAAGATGGGGAGGGTACGCAGTTCTTC
TRBJ2-7 TRBV13 few TRBD1 CASSLWTGSHEQYF TGTGCCAGCAGCTTGTGGACAGGGTCCCACGAGCAGTACTTC
TRBJ2-2 TRBV11-2 - TRBD2 CASSTISGGMNTGELFF TGTGCCAGCAGCACAATTAGCGGGGGGATGAACACCGGGGAGCTGTTTTTT
TRBJ1-2 TRBV3-1 many TRBD1 CASSQFLSAGGDYGYTF TGTGCCAGCAGCCAATTCCTCTCGGCAGGGGGCGATTATGGCTACACCTTC
TRBJ2-7 TRBV7-2 - TRBD1 CASSLVDRGYEQYF TGTGCCAGCAGCTTAGTTGACAGGGGATACGAGCAGTACTTC
TRBJ1-2 TRBV3-1 many TRBD1 CASSPGQGALSPTGYTF TGTGCCAGCAGCCCGGGACAGGGGGCGCTGAGTCCCACCGGCTACACCTTC
TRBJ2-4 TRBV11-2 few - CASKAGTLLAKNIQYF TGTGCCAGCAAGGCGGGGACACTTCTAGCCAAAAACATTCAGTACTTC
TRBJ2-7 TRBV19 few - CASSRGDGSFSYEQYF TGTGCCAGTAGTAGGGGGGACGGAAGCTTCTCCTACGAGCAGTACTTC
TRBJ2-3 TRBV6-2/TRBV6-3 few - CASSSIHTDTQYF TGTGCCAGCAGTTCCATCCACACAGATACGCAGTATTTT
TRBJ2-1 TRBV7-3 many TRBD2 CASSLRLAGLSSYNEQFF TGTGCCAGCAGCTTAAGACTAGCGGGGTTGAGCTCCTACAATGAGCAGTTCTTC
TRBJ2-7 TRBV7-2 many - CASSFFRSGAYEQYF TGTGCCAGCAGCTTTTTTAGGTCAGGGGCCTACGAGCAGTACTTC
TRBJ2-3 TRBV4-1 - - CASSHSPADTQYF TGCGCCAGCAGCCATTCCCCGGCAGATACGCAGTATTTT
TRBJ1-1 TRBV6-1 - - CASSGIVNTEAFF TGTGCCAGCAGCGGGATCGTAAACACTGAAGCTTTCTTT
TRBJ1-1 TRBV18 few - CASSPLSTAEAFF TGTGCCAGCTCACCACTTTCGACAGCTGAAGCTTTCTTT
TRBJ2-7 TRBV12-2 many - CASRLAKRGHSYSYEQYF TGTGCAAGTCGCTTAGCGAAGCGGGGACACTCCTACTCCTACGAGCAGTACTTC
TRBJ1-2 TRBV27 many TRBD1 CASSLNLLTGGYGYTF TGTGCCAGCAGCCTAAATCTTCTGACAGGGGGCTATGGCTACACCTTC
TRBJ2-2 TRBV6-2/TRBV6-3 - TRBD1 CASTFSAGTGETGELFF TGTGCCAGCACTTTCTCCGCCGGGACAGGGGAGACCGGGGAGCTGTTTTTT
TRBJ1-6 TRBV3-1 many - CASSQELRDIGSPLHF TGTGCCAGCAGCCAAGAGTTGCGGGATATTGGATCACCCCTCCACTTT
TRBJ2-7 TRBV19 - - CASSIVEGSEQYF TGTGCCAGTAGTATAGTGGAGGGATCCGAGCAGTACTTC
TRBJ1-4 TRBV29-1 many - CSVARGLREKLFF TGCAGCGTTGCCAGGGGCCTCCGGGAAAAACTGTTTTTT
TRBJ2-7 TRBV7-2 few - CASSLEAGGIYEQYF TGTGCCAGCAGCTTAGAGGCAGGGGGGATTTACGAGCAGTACTTC
TRBJ1-4 TRBV15 - - CATSSSDTRHEKLFF TGTGCCACCAGCAGCTCGGACACTCGCCATGAAAAACTGTTTTTT
TRBJ2-1 TRBV7-2 few - CASSRGAYNEQFF TGTGCCAGCAGCCGGGGGGCTTACAATGAGCAGTTCTTC
TRBJ1-5 TRBV19 many TRBD1 CASSPRTGQRYSSNQPQHF TGTGCCAGTAGTCCGCGGACAGGACAACGATACAGTAGCAATCAGCCCCAGCATTTT
TRBJ2-5 TRBV28 - - CASSRPPGNQETQYF TGTGCCAGCAGTCGACCCCCGGGAAACCAAGAGACCCAGTACTTC
TRBJ2-5 TRBV2 - - CASSANLKETQYF TGTGCCAGCAGCGCTAACTTGAAAGAGACCCAGTACTTC
TRBJ1-4 TRBV2 many - CASISDPHNEKLFF TGTGCCAGCATTTCCGACCCCCATAATGAAAAACTGTTTTTT
TRBJ2-1 TRBV11-2 - - CASSSTVRQIEQFF TGTGCCAGCAGCTCGACAGTACGCCAAATTGAGCAGTTCTTC
TRBJ1-3 TRBV3-1 - - CASSQEHGNTIYF TGTGCCAGCAGCCAAGAACATGGAAACACCATATATTTT
TRBJ2-7 TRBV12-2 - - CASRLADGDEQYF TGTGCAAGTCGCTTAGCAGACGGGGACGAGCAGTACTTC
TRBJ2-1 TRBV7-6 many TRBD2 CASSFNSGPPLSYNEQFF TGTGCCAGCAGCTTTAATAGCGGGCCTCCCCTCTCCTACAATGAGCAGTTCTTC
TRBJ1-1 TRBV4-2 many - CASSLPDRNTEAFF TGTGCCAGCAGCCTCCCTGACAGGAACACTGAAGCTTTCTTT
TRBJ2-7 TRBV6-5 many - CASSGNRPYEQYF TGTGCCAGCAGCGGAAACAGACCCTACGAGCAGTACTTC
TRBJ1-4 TRBV19 many - CASSMKGGLFF TGTGCCAGTAGTATGAAAGGAGGACTGTTTTTT
TRBJ2-3 TRBV12-3/TRBV12-4 many - CASTWSRTSTDTQYF TGTGCCAGCACTTGGTCTAGAACTAGCACAGATACGCAGTATTTT
TRBJ1-4 TRBV28 many - CASSYRGAATNEKLFF TGTGCCAGCAGTTACCGGGGGGCGGCGACTAATGAAAAACTGTTTTTT
TRBJ1-3 TRBV20-1 - - CSARGISALSPGNTIYF TGCAGTGCTAGAGGGATTTCGGCCTTATCCCCGGGAAACACCATATATTTT